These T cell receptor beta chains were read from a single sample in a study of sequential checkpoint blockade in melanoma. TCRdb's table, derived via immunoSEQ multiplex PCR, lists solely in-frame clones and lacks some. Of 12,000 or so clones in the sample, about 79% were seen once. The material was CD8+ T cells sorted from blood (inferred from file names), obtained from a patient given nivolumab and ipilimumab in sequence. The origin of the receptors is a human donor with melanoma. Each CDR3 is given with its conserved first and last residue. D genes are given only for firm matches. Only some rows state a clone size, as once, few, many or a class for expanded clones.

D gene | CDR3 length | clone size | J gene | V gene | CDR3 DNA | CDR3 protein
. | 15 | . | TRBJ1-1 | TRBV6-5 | TGTGCCAGCAGTTACAGGTCAGGGGCTGATACTGAAGCTTTCTTT | CASSYRSGADTEAFF
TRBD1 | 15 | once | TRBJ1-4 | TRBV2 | TGTGCCAGCAGTGAGGGACAGGGGGCGAATGAAAAACTGTTTTTT | CASSEGQGANEKLFF
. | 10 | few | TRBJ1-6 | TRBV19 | TGTGCCAGTGGAGGGTCACCCCTCCACTTT | CASGGSPLHF
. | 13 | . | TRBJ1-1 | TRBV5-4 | TGTGCCAGCAGCCTCAGGGTGGCCACTGAAGCTTTCTTT | CASSLRVATEAFF
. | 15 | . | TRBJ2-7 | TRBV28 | TGTGCCAGCAGCCTCGGGTATGTACCTCCCTACGAGCAGTACTTC | CASSLGYVPPYEQYF
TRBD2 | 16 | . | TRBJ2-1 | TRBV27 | TGTGCCAGCAGTCTAGCGGGAGGTCTAACGGCGGATGAGCAGTTCTTC | CASSLAGGLTADEQFF
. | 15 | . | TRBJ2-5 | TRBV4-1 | TGCGCCAGCAGCCAAGCCGGGGTTTTACAAGAGACCCAGTACTTC | CASSQAGVLQETQYF
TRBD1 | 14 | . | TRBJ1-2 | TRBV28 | TGTGCCAGCGGGGGGACAGGGGGCGTCTATGGCTACACCTTC | CASGGTGGVYGYTF
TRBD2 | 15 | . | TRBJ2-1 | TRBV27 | TGTGCCAGCAGTTTATCCAGCGGGGGGTCTAATGAGCAGTTCTTC | CASSLSSGGSNEQFF
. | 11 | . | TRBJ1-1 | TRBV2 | TGTGCCAGCAGTTCACTAGGGGAAGCTTTCTTT | CASSSLGEAFF
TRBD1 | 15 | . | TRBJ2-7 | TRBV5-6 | TGTGCCAGCAGCTTGTCCCTAGGGGGCTTCTACGAGCAGTACTTC | CASSLSLGGFYEQYF